The 10 T cell receptor beta chains reported below all come from one sample, sequenced in a study of TIL therapy for anti-PD-1-resistant metastatic lung cancer. The time point: pre-treatment sample, taken before nivolumab and TIL therapy. The libraries were made with immunoSEQ v3. The protocol was immunoSEQ multiplex PCR, while the TCRdb copy is restricted to in-frame clones and leaves out a portion. The table has about 60,000 clones, 55% to 70% seen once. The source material was blood, sampled at baseline. Source of these receptors: a person between 25 and 80 years old with non-small cell lung cancer.

This clone came up a few times. The rearrangement uses TRBV30 and TRBJ1-1; D remains unclear. Deletions cut 0 bases from V and 10 bases from J, with 9 bases between. This CDR3 has 11 amino acids. The V gene's germline CDR1 is GTSNPN and CDR2 SVGIG (reference sequence). In nucleotides, the CDR3 is TGTGCCTGGAGTGTAGGAGTTGGAGCTTTCTTT. It yields the protein CAWSVGVGAFF.

This CDR3 is CASAFGQVPYEQYF. In nucleotides, the CDR3 is TGTGCCAGCGCCTTTGGGCAGGTTCCCTACGAGCAGTACTTC. The chain has TRBV7-9 and TRBJ2-7; unclear D gene. Germline loops: CDR1 SEHNR, CDR2 FQNEAQ (reference sequence). This CDR3 contains 14 residues. The V end was cut by 8 bases, the J end by 2 bases, with 16 bases between.

This clone was recorded once. The CDR3 sequence: CASSQFVIRSEQYF. The CDR3 nucleotides read TGCGCCAGCAGCCAATTTGTAATCAGATCCGAGCAGTACTTC. The rearrangement uses TRBV4-1 and TRBJ2-7, with no clear D. This CDR3 has 14 residues. The V end lost 2 bases, the J end lost 6 bases, and 14 bases lay between the germline ends. Germline CDR1 and CDR2: MGHRA and YSYEKL.

The V and J genes are TRBV2 and TRBJ2-7, with TRBD2 matching over 13 bases. V gave up 6 bases and J gave up 1 base; unmatched junction bases: 6. Germline V gene lookup returns CDR1 SNHLY and CDR2 FYNNEI. The CDR3 is 16 residues long. This chain's CDR3 is CASRVTSGRESYEQYF. In DNA form, the CDR3 reads TGTGCCAGCAGGGTAACTAGCGGGAGGGAGTCCTACGAGCAGTACTTC.

The chain combines TRBV19 with TRBJ2-6, with D possibly being TRBD2 (6 bases). With 6 bases removed from V and 1 base from J, the gap between germline ends came to 16 bases. The CDR3 extends over 17 amino acids. Per germline, CDR1 LNHDA and CDR2 SQIVND (reference sequence). The CDR3 protein is CASSGRGSGSGANVLTF. In DNA form, the CDR3 reads TGTGCCAGTAGCGGCCGGGGGTCGGGGTCTGGGGCCAACGTCCTGACTTTC.

The V gene is TRBV6-5, the J gene TRBJ2-2; D possibly corresponds to TRBD1 (5 bases). Germline CDR1 reads MNHEY; CDR2 reads SVGAGI. This CDR3 is 14 amino acids long. Trimming cost V 5 bases and J 6 bases, with 13 bases left between them. Written as DNA, the CDR3 is TGTGCCAGCAGTCTGGGGCTTCACTCCGGGGAGCTGTTTTTT. As protein: CASSLGLHSGELFF.

CDR3 nucleotides: TGTGCCAGTAGTACGGGGCCTAGCACAGATACGCAGTATTTT. Translation: CASSTGPSTDTQYF. This sequence joins TRBV19 and TRBJ2-3; either TRBD1 or TRBD2 may fit D (5 bases each). Trimming took off 4 bases at V and 0 bases at J, with 8 bases between the two ends. The germline V gene has CDR1 LNHDA and CDR2 SQIVND (reference sequence). CDR3 length: 14 residues.

The chain recombines TRBV4-1 with TRBJ2-6, with TRBD2 matching over 13 bases. This CDR3 contains 19 residues. With 4 bases clipped from V and 0 bases from J, the junction kept 6 bases outside the gene matches. The germline V gene encodes CDR1 MGHRA and CDR2 YSYEKL. The CDR3 spells CASSPTGTSGVSGANVLTF. DNA of the CDR3: TGCGCCAGCAGCCCAACCGGGACTAGCGGGGTCTCTGGGGCCAACGTCCTGACTTTC.

The chain recombines TRBV27 with TRBJ1-4, with TRBD1 identical over 10 bases. After removal of 3 bases from V and 4 bases from J, the junction contained 8 bases not matched to a gene. CDR1 MNHEY and CDR2 SMNVEV come from the germline V gene (reference sequence). The CDR3 length is 17 residues. The CDR3, as DNA: TGTGCCAGCAGTTTGGGACAGGGGATCTATGATAATGAAAAACTGTTTTTT. Amino acids: CASSLGQGIYDNEKLFF.

CDR3 coding DNA: TGTGCCAGCAGTGTACAGGAGAACACTGAAGCTTTCTTT. Its protein product is CASSVQENTEAFF. This rearrangement joins TRBV2 to TRBJ1-1; D is possibly TRBD1 (5 bases). The V gene lost 4 bases and the J gene lost 1 base, with 7 bases spanning the gap. Germline V gives CDR1 SNHLY, CDR2 FYNNEI. The CDR3 contains 13 residues.